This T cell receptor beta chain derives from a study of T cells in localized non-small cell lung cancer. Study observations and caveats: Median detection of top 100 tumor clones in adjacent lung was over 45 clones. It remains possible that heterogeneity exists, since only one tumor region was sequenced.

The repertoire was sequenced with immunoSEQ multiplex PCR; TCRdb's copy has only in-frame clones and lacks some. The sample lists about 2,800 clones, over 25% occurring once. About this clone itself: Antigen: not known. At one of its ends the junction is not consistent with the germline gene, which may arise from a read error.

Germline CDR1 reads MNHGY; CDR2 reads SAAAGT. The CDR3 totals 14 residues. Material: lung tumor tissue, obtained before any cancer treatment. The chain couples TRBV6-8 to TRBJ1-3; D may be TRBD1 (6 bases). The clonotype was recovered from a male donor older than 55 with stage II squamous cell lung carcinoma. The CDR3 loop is CASSDSWGHHTIYF. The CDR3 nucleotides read TGTGCCAGCAGTGACTCCTGGGGACACCACACCATATATTTT.